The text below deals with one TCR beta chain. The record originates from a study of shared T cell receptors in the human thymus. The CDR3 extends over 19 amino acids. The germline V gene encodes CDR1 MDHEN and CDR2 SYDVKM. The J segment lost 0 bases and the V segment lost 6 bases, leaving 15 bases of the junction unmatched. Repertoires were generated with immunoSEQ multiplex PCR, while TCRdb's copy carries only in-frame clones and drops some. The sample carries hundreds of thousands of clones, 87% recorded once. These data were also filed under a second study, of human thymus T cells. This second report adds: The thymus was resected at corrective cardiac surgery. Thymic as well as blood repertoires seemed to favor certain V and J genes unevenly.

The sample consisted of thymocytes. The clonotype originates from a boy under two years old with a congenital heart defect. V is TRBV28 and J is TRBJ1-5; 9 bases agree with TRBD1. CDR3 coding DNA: TGTGCCAGCAGCCGAAGCCGGGACAGGGCACCCTATAGCAATCAGCCCCAGCATTTT. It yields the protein CASSRSRDRAPYSNQPQHF.